This T cell receptor (beta chain) was recovered during a study of regulatory T cells in long-lasting Graves disease. Across the whole study: The study enrolled newly diagnosed Graves' patients on antithyroid drugs under 3 months. Study results and caveats: The persistent group shared about 2,500 public clonotypes, more than the roughly 990 shared by new patients. TRBV28, TRBJ1-2 and TRBJ2-5 were favored in persistent disease. TCR diversity was lower in persistent Graves' patients (versus newly diagnosed ones).

TCR beta libraries were built with iRepertoire HTBI primers and Arm-PCR of CDR3 regions. MiXCR, applied by TCRdb to the multiplex PCR reads, yields one record per CDR3 protein. Of a few hundred thousand distinct CDR3 sequences listed, less than 15% were seen once; the top ten hold about 15%. In its sample, this clonotype was seen many times. Its antigen remains unknown. Time point reported: newly diagnosed GD, antithyroid drugs for less than 3 months. PBMC-derived RNA was used for the TCR library. CDR3 length: 21 amino acids. The V and J ends lost 2 bases and 0 bases, in that order; junction bases with no gene match: 22. The germline CDR1 and CDR2 sequences are MDHEN and SYDVKM. This sample was also put to use in a study of T cells in Graves' hyperthyroidism and ophthalmopathy.

The V and J genes are TRBV28 and TRBJ2-7; the match to TRBD2 covers 7 bases. The origin of this receptor is a woman in her fifties or sixties with Graves disease. The source was peripheral blood mononuclear cells (PBMCs), collected at new diagnosis, from a patient treated with antithyroid drugs. The CDR3 bases are TGTGCCAGCAGTTTACGGAATCGGGTGGGATTTGCGGGAGAAATCTCCTACGAGCAGTACTTC. This encodes CASSLRNRVGFAGEISYEQYF.